The sequence of this T cell receptor beta chain was determined in a study of blood T cells in healthy people across ages. Per sample, at least 6 micrograms of total RNA were extracted. This CDR3 has 13 amino acids. The V and J ends lost 5 bases and 4 bases, in that order; junction bases with no gene match: 7. Germline loops: CDR1 DFQATT, CDR2 SNEGSKA (reference sequence). The sample holds one count of this clonotype. Its antigen is not identified. A second roughly 6 to 11 cycle PCR used barcoded and J-beta primers. TCRdb independently ran MiXCR on the 5' RACE reads; one entry per CDR3 protein. This sample has approximately 1,700,000 distinct CDR3 sequences, with approximately 39% found just once. Findings and limits, study-wide: Since the PBMCs were unsorted, naive and antigen-experienced cells could not be conclusively compared. Older individuals had lower TCR beta diversity per million T cells (the decline was roughly linear).

Sequencing used blood. This TCR was recovered from a human donor in good health. V usage is TRBV20-1 and J usage is TRBJ1-2, with 7 bases that match TRBD1. CDR3 nucleotides: TGCAGTGCTCTGCAGGGGGAGGGCTATGGCTACACCTTC. Protein sequence: CSALQGEGYGYTF.